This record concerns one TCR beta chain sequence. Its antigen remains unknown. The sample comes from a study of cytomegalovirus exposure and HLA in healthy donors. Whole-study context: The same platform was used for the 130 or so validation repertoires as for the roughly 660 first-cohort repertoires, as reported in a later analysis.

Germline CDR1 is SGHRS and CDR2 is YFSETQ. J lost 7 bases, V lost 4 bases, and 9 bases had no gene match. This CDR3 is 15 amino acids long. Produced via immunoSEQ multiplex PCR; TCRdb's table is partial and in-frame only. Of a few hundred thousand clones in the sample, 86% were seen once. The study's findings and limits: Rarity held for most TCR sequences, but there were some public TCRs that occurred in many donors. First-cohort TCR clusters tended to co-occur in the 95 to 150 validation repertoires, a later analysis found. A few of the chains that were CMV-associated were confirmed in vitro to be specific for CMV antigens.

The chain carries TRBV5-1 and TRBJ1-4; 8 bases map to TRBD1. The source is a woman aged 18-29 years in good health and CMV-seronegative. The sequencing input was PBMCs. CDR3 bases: TGCGCCAGCAGCGTCGGACAGGGCGGAGTTGAAAAACTGTTTTTT. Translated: CASSVGQGGVEKLFF.